These T cell receptor beta chains were read from a single sample in a study of cytomegalovirus exposure and HLA in healthy donors. Produced via immunoSEQ multiplex PCR; TCRdb's table is partial and in-frame only. The repertoire holds around 140,000 clones, with around 82% as singletons. The source material was PBMCs. These receptors were collected from a female donor in good health and CMV-seronegative. Both conserved end residues are part of each CDR3. D genes are given only for firm matches. Clone size is not always given. Where it is, it says once, few, many or a class for expanded clones.

CDR3 protein,CDR3 DNA,clone size,D gene,J gene,V gene
CAIRAGGPDTQYF,TGTGCCATCAGGGCGGGGGGGCCCGATACGCAGTATTTT,NA,TRBD2,TRBJ2-3,TRBV10-3
CASSLSTGANYEQYF,TGTGCCAGCAGTTTATCTACAGGGGCAAACTACGAGCAGTACTTC,NA,TRBD1,TRBJ2-7,TRBV27
CAITRTGENTEAFF,TGTGCCATCACCCGGACAGGGGAGAACACTGAAGCTTTCTTT,NA,TRBD1,TRBJ1-1,TRBV10-3
CASNYRTDTQYF,TGTGCCAGCAATTATCGCACAGATACGCAGTATTTT,NA,NA,TRBJ2-3,TRBV2
CASSFSRGAGLVPYEQYF,TGTGCCAGCAGTTTTTCTCGAGGGGCGGGACTAGTGCCCTACGAGCAGTACTTC,NA,TRBD2,TRBJ2-7,TRBV27
CASTGQAVTYGELFF,TGTGCCAGTACTGGACAGGCGGTTACCTACGGGGAGCTGTTTTTT,NA,TRBD1,TRBJ2-2,TRBV19
CASSFSGLANEQFF,TGTGCCAGCAGTTTCTCCGGACTAGCCAATGAGCAGTTCTTC,NA,TRBD2,TRBJ2-1,TRBV27
CASRGDHSFGYSSPLHF,TGTGCCAGCAGAGGGGATCACTCCTTCGGATATAGTTCACCCCTCCACTTT,NA,NA,TRBJ1-6,TRBV27
CASGDRGLSQPQHF,TGTGCCAGCGGGGACAGGGGGCTCTCTCAGCCCCAGCATTTT,NA,TRBD1,TRBJ1-5,TRBV2
CASSISIGAPTGELFF,TGTGCCAGTAGTATATCGATTGGGGCCCCGACCGGGGAGCTGTTTTTT,NA,NA,TRBJ2-2,TRBV19
CALRGYTF,TGTGCCCTCCGGGGCTACACCTTC,NA,NA,TRBJ1-2,TRBV30
CASRGQELPYYGYTF,TGTGCCAGCAGAGGACAGGAGCTTCCCTACTATGGCTACACCTTC,NA,TRBD1,TRBJ1-2,TRBV28
CASSLSVRRAGANVLTF,TGCGCCAGCAGCTTGTCCGTACGTCGAGCTGGGGCCAACGTCCTGACTTTC,NA,NA,TRBJ2-6,TRBV5-1
CAWTSGQGNQPQHF,TGTGCCTGGACGTCAGGGCAGGGAAATCAGCCCCAGCATTTT,NA,NA,TRBJ1-5,TRBV30
CASSLGAEVGYTF,TGTGCCAGCAGCTTAGGGGCAGAGGTTGGCTACACCTTC,NA,NA,TRBJ1-2,TRBV13
CAISESKFWQNPPSNYGYTF,TGTGCCATCAGTGAGTCGAAGTTTTGGCAGAATCCCCCCTCTAACTATGGCTACACCTTC,NA,NA,TRBJ1-2,TRBV10-3
CASKRDRGPPVTEAFF,TGTGCCAGTAAAAGGGACAGGGGGCCGCCGGTGACTGAAGCTTTCTTT,NA,TRBD1,TRBJ1-1,TRBV19
CASSPSGADEKLFF,TGTGCCAGCTCACCATCAGGGGCCGACGAAAAACTGTTTTTT,NA,NA,TRBJ1-4,TRBV18
CASSPQGAGGPYEPYF,TGTGCCAGCAGCCCCCAAGGGGCGGGAGGGCCTTACGAGCCGTACTTC,NA,TRBD2,TRBJ2-7,TRBV9
CASSGGQGSRRTEAFF,TGCGCCAGCAGCGGGGGACAGGGATCGAGGAGGACTGAAGCTTTCTTT,NA,TRBD1,TRBJ1-1,TRBV5-1
CASSPRLDHPSKETQYF,TGTGCCAGCAGCCCCCGACTCGACCATCCCTCAAAAGAGACCCAGTACTTC,NA,NA,TRBJ2-5,TRBV7-2
CASSLAGADTQYF,TGTGCCAGCAGCTTAGCAGGGGCAGATACGCAGTATTTT,NA,NA,TRBJ2-3,TRBV7-6
CASSPGLRVQEQYF,TGCGCCAGCAGCCCCGGACTGCGGGTGCAAGAGCAGTACTTC,few,NA,TRBJ2-7,TRBV4-1
CASSYTPPTGRDMNTEAFF,TGTGCCAGCAGTTATACTCCTCCAACGGGCAGGGACATGAACACTGAAGCTTTCTTT,NA,NA,TRBJ1-1,TRBV6-7
CATSRISRNEQFF,TGTGCCACCTCCAGGATCAGTCGTAATGAGCAGTTCTTC,once,NA,TRBJ2-1,TRBV27
CASTPIRGDGNQPQHF,TGTGCCAGCACCCCGATCAGGGGTGATGGCAATCAGCCCCAGCATTTT,few,NA,TRBJ1-5,TRBV6-6
CASSVDRGQDEQYF,TGTGCCAGCAGTGTCGACAGGGGGCAGGACGAGCAGTACTTC,NA,TRBD1,TRBJ2-7,TRBV2
CASSQGAGGRNEQFF,TGTGCCAGCAGCCAAGGGGCAGGGGGCAGGAATGAGCAGTTCTTC,few,TRBD1,TRBJ2-1,TRBV14
CASSLETQGFYQPQHF,TGTGCCAGCAGCTTGGAGACACAAGGTTTTTATCAGCCCCAGCATTTT,NA,NA,TRBJ1-5,TRBV5-8
CASRKPQGVYNSPLHF,TGTGCCAGCAGGAAACCACAGGGAGTTTATAATTCACCCCTCCACTTT,NA,NA,TRBJ1-6,TRBV27
CASSRGTSGSTDTQYF,TGTGCCAGCAGCCGGGGGACTAGCGGAAGCACAGATACGCAGTATTTT,once,TRBD2,TRBJ2-3,TRBV5-4
CAISESRSQVNEQFF,TGTGCCATCAGTGAGTCTAGATCACAGGTCAATGAGCAGTTCTTC,few,NA,TRBJ2-1,TRBV10-3
CASRGGKAFNSNQPQHF,TGTGCCAGCAGAGGGGGCAAAGCTTTTAATAGCAATCAGCCCCAGCATTTT,NA,TRBD1,TRBJ1-5,TRBV7-2
CASSYIGTGDFDTQYF,TGTGCCAGCAGTTACATAGGGACAGGGGATTTCGATACGCAGTATTTT,NA,TRBD1,TRBJ2-3,TRBV6-5
CASSDLGTGVETQYF,TGTGCCAGCAGTGATCTGGGGACAGGGGTAGAGACCCAGTACTTC,NA,TRBD1,TRBJ2-5,TRBV6-1
CARSFWTVWNTEAFF,TGTGCCAGAAGCTTTTGGACAGTCTGGAACACTGAAGCTTTCTTT,NA,NA,TRBJ1-1,TRBV5-3
CASSLGQGALAYGYTF,TGCGCCAGCAGCTTGGGCCAGGGGGCGCTGGCCTATGGCTACACCTTC,NA,TRBD1,TRBJ1-2,TRBV5-1
CASGVSGDSNQPQHF,TGTGCCAGCGGAGTGTCAGGGGATAGCAATCAGCCCCAGCATTTT,few,NA,TRBJ1-5,TRBV6-5
CAWSVLGLGEQFF,TGTGCCTGGAGTGTACTAGGACTCGGGGAGCAGTTCTTC,few,NA,TRBJ2-1,TRBV30
CASSLGQARRNSPLHF,TGCGCCAGCAGCTTGGGTCAGGCCCGCAGGAATTCACCCCTCCACTTT,NA,NA,TRBJ1-6,TRBV5-1
CAWSVLAGPSETQYF,TGTGCCTGGAGTGTACTAGCGGGGCCCTCAGAGACCCAGTACTTC,NA,TRBD2,TRBJ2-5,TRBV30
CASKIVWYSNQPQHF,TGTGCCAGCAAAATAGTCTGGTATAGCAATCAGCCCCAGCATTTT,NA,NA,TRBJ1-5,TRBV19
CASSVAVGELFF,TGTGCCAGCAGCGTAGCCGTCGGGGAGCTGTTTTTT,NA,NA,TRBJ2-2,TRBV9
CASSENLLNEQFF,TGTGCCAGCAGTGAAAATTTACTGAATGAGCAGTTCTTC,once,NA,TRBJ2-1,TRBV25-1
CASVTGNLYIDTIYF,TGTGCCAGCGTAACAGGGAATCTGTATATAGACACCATATATTTT,few,NA,TRBJ1-3,TRBV6-6
CATQQGADEKLFF,TGTGCCACACAACAGGGGGCGGATGAAAAACTGTTTTTT,NA,TRBD1,TRBJ1-4,TRBV15
CASSQDLGRPLTGELFF,TGCGCCAGCAGCCAAGATTTGGGCAGACCCCTCACCGGGGAGCTGTTTTTT,NA,NA,TRBJ2-2,TRBV4-3
CASSQGPGQGAINEKLFF,TGCGCCAGCAGCCAAGGGCCTGGACAGGGGGCCATTAATGAAAAACTGTTTTTT,once,TRBD1,TRBJ1-4,TRBV4-3
CASSLVGSETQYF,TGTGCCAGCAGCTTAGTAGGGAGTGAGACCCAGTACTTC,few,NA,TRBJ2-5,TRBV7-6
CASSQTGAQEAFF,TGTGCCAGCAGTCAAACAGGGGCCCAAGAAGCTTTCTTT,NA,TRBD1,TRBJ1-1,TRBV28
CASSPAGTGDNEQFF,TGTGCCAGCAGCCCGGCCGGGACAGGGGACAATGAGCAGTTCTTC,NA,TRBD1,TRBJ2-1,TRBV28
CASSRFGEGNTIYF,TGTGCCAGCAGCCGCTTCGGAGAAGGAAACACCATATATTTT,NA,NA,TRBJ1-3,TRBV5-4
CASSYSRLSSYNEQFF,TGTGCCAGCAGTTACTCGCGTCTTAGCTCCTACAATGAGCAGTTCTTC,NA,NA,TRBJ2-1,TRBV6-5
CASSLWPSERDDAFF,TGTGCCAGCAGTTTATGGCCCTCCGAGAGGGATGACGCTTTCTTT,once,NA,TRBJ1-1,TRBV28
CASSLPRTGELFF,TGTGCCAGCAGCTTGCCGAGGACCGGGGAGCTGTTTTTT,NA,NA,TRBJ2-2,TRBV7-8
CASSQDEAARSYNEQFF,TGCGCCAGCAGCCAAGATGAGGCAGCCCGATCTTACAATGAGCAGTTCTTC,few,NA,TRBJ2-1,TRBV4-1
CASSFHRDATYEQYF,TGTGCCAGCAGTTTCCACAGGGACGCAACCTACGAGCAGTACTTC,NA,NA,TRBJ2-7,TRBV28
CASSPPGQGFYGYTF,TGTGCCAGCAGTCCCCCGGGACAGGGTTTCTATGGCTACACCTTC,few,TRBD1,TRBJ1-2,TRBV27
CAITFSPPGQSSGANVLTF,TGTGCCATCACGTTCTCCCCCCCGGGTCAGAGCTCTGGGGCCAACGTCCTGACTTTC,NA,NA,TRBJ2-6,TRBV10-3
CASSSRGTGKNTEAFF,TGTGCCAGCAGTTCCCGGGGGACAGGGAAAAACACTGAAGCTTTCTTT,few,TRBD1,TRBJ1-1,TRBV2